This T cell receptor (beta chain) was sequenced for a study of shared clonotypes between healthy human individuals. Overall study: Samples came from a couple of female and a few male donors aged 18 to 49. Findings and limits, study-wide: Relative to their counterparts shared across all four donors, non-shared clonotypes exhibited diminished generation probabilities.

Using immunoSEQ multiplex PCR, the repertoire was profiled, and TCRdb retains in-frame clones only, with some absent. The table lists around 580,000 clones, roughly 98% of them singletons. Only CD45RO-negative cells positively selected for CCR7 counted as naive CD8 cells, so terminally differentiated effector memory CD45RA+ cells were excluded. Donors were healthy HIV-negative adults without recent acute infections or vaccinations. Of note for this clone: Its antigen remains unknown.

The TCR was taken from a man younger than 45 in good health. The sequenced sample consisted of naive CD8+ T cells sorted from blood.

The CDR3 loop is CASSGEGGVGGRNEQFF. In nucleotides, the CDR3 is TGTGCCAGCAGCGGCGAAGGCGGGGTTGGGGGACGCAATGAGCAGTTCTTC. The chain uses TRBV9 and TRBJ2-1; maybe TRBD2 (6 bases). The V gene lost 3 bases and the J gene lost 6 bases, with 22 bases spanning the gap. Germline V gene data show CDR1 as SGDLS and CDR2 as YYNGEE. This CDR3 is built from 17 residues. Based on the CDR3 plus reference TRBV9 and TRBJ2-1, the full variable domain is DSGVTQTPKHLITATGQRVTLRCSPRSGDLSVYWYQQSLDQGLQFLIQYYNGEERAKGNILERFSAQQFPDLHSELNLSSLELGDSALYFCASSGEGGVGGRNEQFFGPGTRLTVL.